This TCR beta chain was found in a study of blood T cell repertoires in COVID-19. At the level of the study: The study drew acute and convalescent COVID-19 samples from the United States, Italy and Spain.

Those enrolled in Seattle joined during active infection and were followed longitudinally afterward. Trimming at V came to 3 bases and at J to 3 bases, leaving 2 bases not matched to a gene. The germline CDR1 and CDR2 sequences are LGHNA and YNFKEQ. This CDR3 is 14 amino acids long. Authors' analysis steps: The authors estimated nucleated cell counts from reference gene primer amplification. The protocol was immunoSEQ multiplex PCR, while the TCRdb copy is restricted to in-frame clones and leaves out a portion. V and J calls plus clone size are reproduced from that table; the DNA served to infer D and trimming. The sample lists under 200,000 clones; around 85% were seen once.

The chain combines TRBV4-2 with TRBJ2-7; TRBD2 aligns across 10 bases. The specimen was peripheral blood. The clonotype comes from a woman between 55 and 75 years old with COVID-19, enrolled during active disease. CDR3 residues: CASSQGLANYEQYF. CDR3 in DNA: TGTGCCAGCAGCCAGGGACTAGCGAACTACGAGCAGTACTTC.